The 10 T cell receptor beta chains below come from one sample, sequenced in a study of blood T cell repertoires in COVID-19. The repertoire was sequenced with immunoSEQ multiplex PCR; TCRdb's copy has only in-frame clones and lacks some. The profile shows 100,000 to 150,000 clones, 70% to 90% of them singletons. The specimen was peripheral blood. The receptors were sampled from a woman older than 75 with acute or convalescent COVID-19.

This chain connects TRBV7-9 to TRBJ2-1; 9 positions agree with TRBD1. The germline V gene has CDR1 SEHNR and CDR2 FQNEAQ (reference sequence). After removal of 1 base from V and 10 bases from J, the junction contained 14 bases not matched to a gene. The CDR3 consists of 17 residues. CDR3 sequence reads: CASSLGTGASMSREQFF. CDR3 DNA: TGTGCCAGCAGCTTAGGGACAGGGGCTTCAATGAGCAGAGAGCAGTTCTTC.

The genes are TRBV5-5 and TRBJ1-3; D gene unclear. CDR1 and CDR2 from the germline V gene are SGHKS and YYEKEE (reference sequence). This CDR3 is 16 amino acids long. Deletions cut 1 base from V and 0 bases from J, with 11 bases between. CDR3 region: CASSLTALDSGNTIYF. The DNA of the CDR3 is TGTGCCAGCAGCTTGACAGCTCTCGACTCTGGAAACACCATATATTTT.

The V call is TRBV6-5, the J call TRBJ2-7; 8 bases agree with TRBD1. The CDR3 spans 14 residues. Germline V gene data show CDR1 as MNHEY and CDR2 as SVGAGI. V lost 5 bases to trimming and J lost 2 bases; unmatched junction nucleotides: 5. The CDR3 region is CASSQTGAAYEQYF. The CDR3 nucleotides are TGTGCCAGCAGTCAGACAGGGGCGGCCTACGAGCAGTACTTC.

The chain couples TRBV5-4 to TRBJ2-5; 8 bases align to TRBD2. Per the germline V gene, CDR1 is SGHNT and CDR2 is YYREEE (reference sequence). J lost 4 bases, V lost 2 bases, and 7 bases had no gene match. This CDR3 is built from 15 residues. The DNA of the CDR3 is TGTGCCAGCAGCTTAATCGGGACTAGTGGAGAGACCCAGTACTTC. It codes for CASSLIGTSGETQYF.

The chain links TRBV7-2 to TRBJ1-6, with a tentative D call TRBD1 (5 bases). The CDR3 is made up of 14 amino acids. Trimming stripped 2 bases from V and 9 bases from J, with 11 bases between. CDR1 is SGHTA and CDR2 is FQGNSA in the germline V gene. As DNA, the CDR3 is TGTGCCAGCAGCTTATTTCAGGGATCTTCACCCCTCCACTTT. This codes for CASSLFQGSSPLHF.

The gene calls are TRBV5-1 and TRBJ2-1; D perhaps matches TRBD1 (5 bases). This CDR3 has 17 residues. Germline V gene data show CDR1 as SGHRS and CDR2 as YFSETQ. The ends were cut back, 0 bases at V and 4 bases at J, with 17 bases in the middle. The CDR3 DNA follows: TGCGCCAGCAGCTTGGTGGCAGGGTCGGTTCGGTACAATGAGCAGTTCTTC. Protein product: CASSLVAGSVRYNEQFF. The full variable domain, in which reference TRBV5-1 and TRBJ2-1 provide the parts outside the CDR3, is KAGVTQTPRYLIKTRGQQVTLSCSPISGHRSVSWYQQTPGQGLQFLFEYFSETQRNKGNFPGRFSGRQFSNSRSEMNVSTLELGDSALYLCASSLVAGSVRYNEQFFGPGTRLTVL.

The gene calls are TRBV5-4 and TRBJ2-5; D not certain. CDR3 length: 13 amino acids. The V gene lost 0 bases and the J gene lost 5 bases, with 8 bases spanning the gap. Per germline, CDR1 SGHNT and CDR2 YYREEE (reference sequence). CDR3 protein: CASSLVEIETQYF. CDR3 in DNA: TGTGCCAGCAGCTTGGTGGAGATTGAGACCCAGTACTTC.

This clone was seen only once. The V and J genes are TRBV5-8 and TRBJ1-1; D is possibly TRBD1 (6 bases). V lost 1 base and J lost 4, with 14 bases in between. Per the germline V gene, CDR1 is SGHTS and CDR2 is YDEGEE. The length of the CDR3 is 15 residues. The CDR3 here is CASSLSPQGSTEAFF. The CDR3 region has the DNA TGTGCCAGCAGCTTGAGTCCACAGGGAAGCACTGAAGCTTTCTTT.

The J gene is TRBJ2-7, the V gene TRBV9; D unclear. Deletions cut 2 bases from V and 1 base from J, with 16 bases between. CDR3 size: 16 residues. In germline, CDR1 is SGDLS, CDR2 YYNGEE. CDR3 sequence reads: CASSVSAQPSSYEQYF. The CDR3 DNA reads TGTGCCAGCAGCGTGTCAGCCCAGCCTAGTTCCTACGAGCAGTACTTC.

This rearrangement joins TRBV5-1 to TRBJ2-5, with TRBD1 matching 8 bases. Germline-derived CDR1 and CDR2 are SGHRS and YFSETQ. The CDR3 contains 14 residues. V lost 4 bases to trimming and J lost 4 bases; unmatched junction nucleotides: 6. CDR3 sequence (DNA): TGCGCCAGCAGCCGTGGACAGGGTTCAGAGACCCAGTACTTC. This translates into CASSRGQGSETQYF.